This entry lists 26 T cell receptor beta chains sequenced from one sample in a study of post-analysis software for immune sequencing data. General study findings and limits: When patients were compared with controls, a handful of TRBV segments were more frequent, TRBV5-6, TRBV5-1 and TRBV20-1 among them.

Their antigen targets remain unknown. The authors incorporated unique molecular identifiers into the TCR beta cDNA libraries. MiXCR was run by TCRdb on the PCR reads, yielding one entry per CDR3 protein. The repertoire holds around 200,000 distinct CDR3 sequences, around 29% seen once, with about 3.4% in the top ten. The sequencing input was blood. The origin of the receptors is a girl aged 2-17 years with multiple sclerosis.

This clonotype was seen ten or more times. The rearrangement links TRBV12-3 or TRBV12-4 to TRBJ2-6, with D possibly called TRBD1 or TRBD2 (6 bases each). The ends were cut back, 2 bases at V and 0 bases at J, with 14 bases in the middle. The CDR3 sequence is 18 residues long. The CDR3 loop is CASSLRGATSSGANVLTF. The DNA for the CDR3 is TGTGCCAGCAGTTTAAGGGGGGCCACTTCCTCTGGGGCCAACGTCCTGACTTTC.

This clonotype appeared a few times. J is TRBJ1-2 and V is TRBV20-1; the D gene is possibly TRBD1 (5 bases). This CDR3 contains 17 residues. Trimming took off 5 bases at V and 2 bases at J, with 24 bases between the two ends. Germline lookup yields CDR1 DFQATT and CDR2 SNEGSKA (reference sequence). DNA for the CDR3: TGCAGTGCTCTCAGAGGTGGACGGCTAGGGGAAAACTATGGCTACACCTTC. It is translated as CSALRGGRLGENYGYTF.

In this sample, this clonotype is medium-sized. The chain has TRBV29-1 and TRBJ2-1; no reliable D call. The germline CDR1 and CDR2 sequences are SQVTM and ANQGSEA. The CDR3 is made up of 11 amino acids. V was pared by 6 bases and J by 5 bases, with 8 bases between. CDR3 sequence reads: CSVARDNEQFF. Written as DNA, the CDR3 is TGCAGCGTCGCCCGCGACAATGAGCAGTTCTTC.

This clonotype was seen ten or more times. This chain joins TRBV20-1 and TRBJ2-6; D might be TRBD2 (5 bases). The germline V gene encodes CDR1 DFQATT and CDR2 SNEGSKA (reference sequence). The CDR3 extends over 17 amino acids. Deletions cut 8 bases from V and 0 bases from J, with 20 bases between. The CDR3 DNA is TGCAGTTCAAACCGGGCCCGGGATAGCTCTGGGGCCAACGTCCTGACTTTC. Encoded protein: CSSNRARDSSGANVLTF.

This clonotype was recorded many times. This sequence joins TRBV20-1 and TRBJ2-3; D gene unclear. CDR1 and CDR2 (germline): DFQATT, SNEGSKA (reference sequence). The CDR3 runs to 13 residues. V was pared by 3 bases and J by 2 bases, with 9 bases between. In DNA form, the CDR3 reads TGCAGTGCTAGGGCACTAACCACAGATACGCAGTATTTT. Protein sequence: CSARALTTDTQYF.

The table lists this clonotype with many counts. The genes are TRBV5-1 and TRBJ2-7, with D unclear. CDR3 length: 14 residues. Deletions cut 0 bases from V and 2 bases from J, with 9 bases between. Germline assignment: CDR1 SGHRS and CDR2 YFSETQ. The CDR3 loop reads CASSLGPATYEQYF. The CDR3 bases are TGCGCCAGCAGCTTGGGCCCTGCGACCTACGAGCAGTACTTC.

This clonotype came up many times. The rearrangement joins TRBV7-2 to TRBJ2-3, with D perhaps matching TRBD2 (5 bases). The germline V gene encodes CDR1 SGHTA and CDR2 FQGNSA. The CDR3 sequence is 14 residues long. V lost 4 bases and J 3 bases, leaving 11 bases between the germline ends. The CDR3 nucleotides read TGTGCCAGCAGCTACCGGACTGGAACAGATACGCAGTATTTT. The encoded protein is CASSYRTGTDTQYF.

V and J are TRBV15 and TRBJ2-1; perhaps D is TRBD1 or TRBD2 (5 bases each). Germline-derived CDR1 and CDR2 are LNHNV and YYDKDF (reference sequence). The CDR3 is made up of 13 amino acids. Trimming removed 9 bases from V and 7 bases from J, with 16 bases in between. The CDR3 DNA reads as TGTGCCACGGGGACGAGATCGGGGAATGAGCAGTTCTTC. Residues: CATGTRSGNEQFF.

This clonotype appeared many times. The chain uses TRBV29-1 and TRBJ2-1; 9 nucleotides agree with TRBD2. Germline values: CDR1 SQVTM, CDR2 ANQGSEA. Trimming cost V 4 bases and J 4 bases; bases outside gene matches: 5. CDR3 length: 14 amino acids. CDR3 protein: CSVAWLAGYNEQFF. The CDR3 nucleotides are TGCAGCGTTGCTTGGCTAGCGGGGTACAATGAGCAGTTCTTC.

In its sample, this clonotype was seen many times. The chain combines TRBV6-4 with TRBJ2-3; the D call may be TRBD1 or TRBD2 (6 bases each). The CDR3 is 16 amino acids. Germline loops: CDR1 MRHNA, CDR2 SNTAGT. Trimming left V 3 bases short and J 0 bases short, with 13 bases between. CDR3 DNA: TGTGCCAGCAGTGAGGGGGGCGGAACTAGCACAGATACGCAGTATTTT. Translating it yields CASSEGGGTSTDTQYF.

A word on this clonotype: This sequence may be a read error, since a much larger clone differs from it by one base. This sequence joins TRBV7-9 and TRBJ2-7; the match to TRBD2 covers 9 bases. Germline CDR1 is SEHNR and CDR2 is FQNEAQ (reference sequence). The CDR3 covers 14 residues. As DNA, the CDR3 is TGTGCCTCTCGGGCGGCGGGAGGGATCTACGGGCAGTACTTC. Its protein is CASRAAGGIYGQYF.

The CDR3: CASSLAGGYTEAFF. CDR3 coding DNA: TGTGCCAGCAGCTTAGCAGGGGGGTACACTGAAGCTTTCTTT. The chain joins TRBV7-9 to TRBJ1-1; TRBD1 might be the D (6 bases). In germline, CDR1 is SEHNR, CDR2 FQNEAQ (reference sequence). V was cut by 0 bases and J by 3 bases, with 8 bases left in between. The CDR3 extends over 14 amino acids.

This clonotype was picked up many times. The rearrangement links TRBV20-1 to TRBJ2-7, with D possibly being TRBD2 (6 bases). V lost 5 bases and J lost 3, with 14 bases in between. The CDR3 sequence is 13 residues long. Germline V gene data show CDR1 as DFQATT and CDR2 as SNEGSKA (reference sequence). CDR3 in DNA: TGCAGTGCTCCTAAGGACGGGGGCTACGAGCAGTACTTC. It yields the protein CSAPKDGGYEQYF.

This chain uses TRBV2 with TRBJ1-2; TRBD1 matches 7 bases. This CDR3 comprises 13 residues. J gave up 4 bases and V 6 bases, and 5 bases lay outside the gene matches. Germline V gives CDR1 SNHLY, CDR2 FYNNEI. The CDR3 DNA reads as TGTGCCAGCAGCGGGGACAGTAGCTATGGCTACACCTTC. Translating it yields CASSGDSSYGYTF.

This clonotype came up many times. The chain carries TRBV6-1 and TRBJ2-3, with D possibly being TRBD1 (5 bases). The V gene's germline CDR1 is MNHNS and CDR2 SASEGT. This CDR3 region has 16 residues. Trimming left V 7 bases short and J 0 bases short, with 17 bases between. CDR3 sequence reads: CASKKQDDPSTDTQYF. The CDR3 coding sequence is TGTGCCAGCAAAAAACAGGACGACCCTAGCACAGATACGCAGTATTTT.

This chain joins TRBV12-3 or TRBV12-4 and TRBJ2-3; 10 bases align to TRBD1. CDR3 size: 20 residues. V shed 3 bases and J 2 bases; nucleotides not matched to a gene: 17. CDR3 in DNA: TGTGCCAGCAGTTTCCGGGACAGGGGTGTTTTGGTCGAGAACACAGATACGCAGTATTTT. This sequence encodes CASSFRDRGVLVENTDTQYF.

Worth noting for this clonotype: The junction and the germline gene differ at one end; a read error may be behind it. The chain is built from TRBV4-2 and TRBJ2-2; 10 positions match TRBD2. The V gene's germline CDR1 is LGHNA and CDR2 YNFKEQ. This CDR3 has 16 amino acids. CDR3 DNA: TGTGCCAGCCGCCAAGCAAGCGGGAGGGCCCACGGGGAGCTGTTTTTT. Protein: CASRQASGRAHGELFF.

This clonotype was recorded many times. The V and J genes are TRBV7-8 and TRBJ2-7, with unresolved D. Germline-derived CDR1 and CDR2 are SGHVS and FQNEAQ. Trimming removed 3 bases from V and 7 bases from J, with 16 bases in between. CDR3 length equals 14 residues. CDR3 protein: CASSFNSRLEEQYF. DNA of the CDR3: TGTGCCAGCAGCTTTAACTCTCGTTTGGAGGAGCAGTACTTC.

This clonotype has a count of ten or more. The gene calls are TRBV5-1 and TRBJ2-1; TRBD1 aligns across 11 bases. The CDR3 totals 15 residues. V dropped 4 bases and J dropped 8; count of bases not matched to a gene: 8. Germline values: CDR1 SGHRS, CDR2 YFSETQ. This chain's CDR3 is CASSRTGGSFDEQFF. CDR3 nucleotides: TGCGCCAGCAGCAGGACAGGGGGCAGCTTCGATGAGCAGTTCTTC.

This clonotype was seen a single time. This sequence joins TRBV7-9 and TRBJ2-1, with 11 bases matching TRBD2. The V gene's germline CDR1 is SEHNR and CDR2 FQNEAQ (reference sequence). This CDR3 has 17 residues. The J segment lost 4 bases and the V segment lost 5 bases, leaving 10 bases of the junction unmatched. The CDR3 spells CASSPRLAGNAYNEQFF. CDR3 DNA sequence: TGTGCCAGCAGCCCCAGACTAGCGGGGAACGCTTACAATGAGCAGTTCTTC. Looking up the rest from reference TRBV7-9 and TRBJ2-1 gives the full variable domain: DTGVSQNPRHKITKRGQNVTFRCDPISEHNRLYWYRQTLGQGPEFLTYFQNEAQLEKSRLLSDRFSAERPKGSFSTLEIQRTEQGDSAMYLCASSPRLAGNAYNEQFFGPGTRLTVL.

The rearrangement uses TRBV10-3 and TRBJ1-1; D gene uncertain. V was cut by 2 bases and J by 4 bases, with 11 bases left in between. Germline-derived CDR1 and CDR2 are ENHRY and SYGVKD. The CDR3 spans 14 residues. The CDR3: CAISEVAGGTEAFF. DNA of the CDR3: TGTGCCATCAGTGAGGTGGCAGGCGGCACTGAAGCTTTCTTT.

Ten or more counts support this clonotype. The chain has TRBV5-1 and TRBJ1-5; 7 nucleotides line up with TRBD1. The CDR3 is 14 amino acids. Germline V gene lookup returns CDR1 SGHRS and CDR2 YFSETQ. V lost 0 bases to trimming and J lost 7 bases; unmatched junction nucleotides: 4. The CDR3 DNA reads TGCGCCAGCAGCTTGGAGGGGACAGACCAGCCCCAGCATTTT. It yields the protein CASSLEGTDQPQHF.

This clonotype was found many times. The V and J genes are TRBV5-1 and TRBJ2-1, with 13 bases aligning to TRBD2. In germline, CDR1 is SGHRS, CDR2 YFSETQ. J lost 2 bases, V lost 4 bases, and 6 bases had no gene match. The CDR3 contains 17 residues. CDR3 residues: CASSPGLAGEAYNEQFF. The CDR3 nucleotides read TGCGCCAGCAGCCCCGGACTAGCGGGAGAAGCCTACAATGAGCAGTTCTTC. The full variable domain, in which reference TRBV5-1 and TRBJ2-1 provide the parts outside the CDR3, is KAGVTQTPRYLIKTRGQQVTLSCSPISGHRSVSWYQQTPGQGLQFLFEYFSETQRNKGNFPGRFSGRQFSNSRSEMNVSTLELGDSALYLCASSPGLAGEAYNEQFFGPGTRLTVL.

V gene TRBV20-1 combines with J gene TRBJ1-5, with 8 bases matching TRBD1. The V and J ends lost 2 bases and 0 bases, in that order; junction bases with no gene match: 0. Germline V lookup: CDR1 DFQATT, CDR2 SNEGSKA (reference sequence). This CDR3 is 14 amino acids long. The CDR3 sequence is CSARQGASNQPQHF. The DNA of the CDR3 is TGCAGTGCTAGACAGGGGGCTAGCAATCAGCCCCAGCATTTT.

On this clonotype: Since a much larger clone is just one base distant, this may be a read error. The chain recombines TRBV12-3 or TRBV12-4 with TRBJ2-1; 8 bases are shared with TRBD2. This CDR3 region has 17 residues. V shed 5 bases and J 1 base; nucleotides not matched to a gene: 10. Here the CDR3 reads CASSPRATSVSYNEQFF. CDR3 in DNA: TGTGCCAGCAGTCCCAGAGCGACTAGCGTATCCTACAATGAGCAGTTCTTC.

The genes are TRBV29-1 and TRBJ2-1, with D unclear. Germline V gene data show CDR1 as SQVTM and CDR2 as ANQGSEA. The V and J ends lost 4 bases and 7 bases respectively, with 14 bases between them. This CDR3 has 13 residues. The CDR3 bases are TGCAGCGTTGTGCGGCGGTCCTTAAATGAGCAGTTCTTC. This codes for CSVVRRSLNEQFF.